Listed below are T cell receptor beta chains from one sample, sequenced in a study of blood T cell repertoires in COVID-19. Measured with immunoSEQ multiplex PCR; TCRdb has only the in-frame clones, and not every one. The table records 200,000 to 250,000 clones, around 80% of them present only once. The sequenced sample consisted of PBMCs or T cells enriched from blood (not recorded which). The source of these receptors is a man in his sixties who had recovered from COVID-19. Each CDR3 is given with its conserved first and last residue. A D gene is named only where the DNA matches it firmly. Only some rows state a clone size, as once, few, many or a class for expanded clones.

v_call: TRBV2
d_call: TRBD1
j_call: TRBJ1-5
clone_size: .
cdr3_aa: CASKTGGNQPQHF
cdr3_nt: TGTGCCAGCAAGACAGGGGGCAATCAGCCCCAGCATTTT

v_call: TRBV6-5
d_call: .
j_call: TRBJ1-2
clone_size: .
cdr3_aa: CASSYSPGGSLGYTF
cdr3_nt: TGTGCCAGCAGTTACTCACCGGGTGGCAGCCTCGGCTACACCTTC

v_call: TRBV6-1
d_call: TRBD1
j_call: TRBJ1-1
clone_size: .
cdr3_aa: CASSEATGAEAFF
cdr3_nt: TGTGCCAGCAGTGAAGCAACAGGGGCTGAAGCTTTCTTT

v_call: TRBV6-1
d_call: TRBD2
j_call: TRBJ2-1
clone_size: .
cdr3_aa: CASSEVLAGGRDEQFF
cdr3_nt: TGTGCCAGCAGTGAAGTTCTAGCGGGGGGGCGGGATGAGCAGTTCTTC

v_call: TRBV7-9
d_call: .
j_call: TRBJ1-2
clone_size: .
cdr3_aa: CASSTANSGTRYGYTF
cdr3_nt: TGTGCCAGCAGCACAGCTAACAGCGGCACCCGCTATGGCTACACCTTC

v_call: TRBV5-1
d_call: TRBD1
j_call: TRBJ1-3
clone_size: .
cdr3_aa: CASSTRQGAGNTIYF
cdr3_nt: TGCGCCAGCAGCACGAGACAGGGGGCCGGAAACACCATATATTTT

v_call: TRBV18
d_call: TRBD1
j_call: TRBJ1-6
clone_size: .
cdr3_aa: CASSPTDRVAGSPLHF
cdr3_nt: TGTGCCAGCTCACCTACGGACAGGGTTGCAGGATCACCCCTCCACTTT

v_call: TRBV10-3
d_call: .
j_call: TRBJ2-2
clone_size: .
cdr3_aa: CAISDRNTGELFF
cdr3_nt: TGTGCCATCAGTGATCGGAACACCGGGGAGCTGTTTTTT

v_call: TRBV25-1
d_call: .
j_call: TRBJ2-1
clone_size: .
cdr3_aa: CASSESGVTEQFF
cdr3_nt: TGTGCCAGCAGTGAATCGGGGGTAACTGAGCAGTTCTTC

v_call: TRBV23-1
d_call: TRBD1
j_call: TRBJ2-7
clone_size: .
cdr3_aa: CASRPGTGDSDEQYF
cdr3_nt: TGCGCCAGCAGGCCCGGGACAGGGGACAGCGACGAGCAGTACTTC

v_call: TRBV19
d_call: .
j_call: TRBJ1-1
clone_size: .
cdr3_aa: CASSIKMNTEAFF
cdr3_nt: TGTGCCAGTAGTATTAAAATGAACACTGAAGCTTTCTTT

v_call: TRBV19
d_call: TRBD1
j_call: TRBJ1-2
clone_size: .
cdr3_aa: CASSLTGGEVGYTF
cdr3_nt: TGTGCCAGTAGCCTCACAGGGGGCGAGGTTGGCTACACCTTC

v_call: TRBV29-1
d_call: .
j_call: TRBJ1-1
clone_size: .
cdr3_aa: CSVGTGLDTEAFF
cdr3_nt: TGCAGCGTGGGAACAGGGCTCGACACTGAAGCTTTCTTT

v_call: TRBV19
d_call: .
j_call: TRBJ1-6
clone_size: .
cdr3_aa: CASSLGLARAGVDNSPLHF
cdr3_nt: TGTGCCAGTAGCCTGGGACTGGCGCGGGCGGGTGTTGATAATTCACCCCTCCACTTT

v_call: TRBV5-1
d_call: TRBD1
j_call: TRBJ1-6
clone_size: few
cdr3_aa: CASSRDSNSPLHF
cdr3_nt: TGCGCCAGCAGCCGGGACAGTAATTCACCCCTCCACTTT

v_call: TRBV13
d_call: .
j_call: TRBJ1-1
clone_size: .
cdr3_aa: CASSFSRGTEAFF
cdr3_nt: TGTGCCAGCAGCTTCTCACGAGGGACTGAAGCTTTCTTT